The 16 T cell receptor beta chains listed next were all sequenced from one sample in a study of glioma-infiltrating T cells after dendritic cell vaccination (dated by TCRdb to 2015 to 2016). The library was built by means of the immunoSEQ multiplex PCR assay. TCRdb limited this immuneACCESS table to in-frame rearrangements with V and J called. A share of clones is missing; checked studies link under half to unresolved V genes, and the rest is unexplained. The sample records 85,000 to 110,000 clones, roughly 80% of which are singletons. The ten largest clones add up to approximately 12% of the sample. The source material was blood, sampled before dendritic cell vaccination. Source of these receptors: a human donor with glioblastoma.

The chain combines TRBV7-8 with TRBJ2-5; a possible D gene is TRBD2 (5 bases). CDR3 size: 13 residues. Germline loops: CDR1 SGHVS, CDR2 FQNEAQ. V dropped 1 base and J dropped 5 bases, with 8 bases sitting between them. CDR3 region: CASSLVTSETQYF. In DNA, the CDR3 is TGTGCCAGCAGCTTAGTCACTAGTGAGACCCAGTACTTC.

This clone was recorded once. The chain links TRBV5-4 to TRBJ1-1, with 7 bases fitting TRBD1. V was pared by 0 bases and J by 6 bases, with 2 bases of the junction left unmatched. The CDR3 runs 13 residues. Germline V gene lookup returns CDR1 SGHNT and CDR2 YYREEE (reference sequence). The CDR3 sequence: CASSLDRGPEAFF. CDR3 DNA sequence: TGTGCCAGCAGCTTGGACAGGGGCCCTGAAGCTTTCTTT.

The chain uses TRBV6-5 and TRBJ2-1, with TRBD2 identical over 10 bases. Germline loops: CDR1 MNHEY, CDR2 SVGAGI. The CDR3 sequence is 16 residues long. The J segment lost 4 bases and the V segment lost 2 bases, leaving 5 bases of the junction unmatched. The CDR3 region has the DNA TGTGCCAGCAGTTACGTAGCGGGGGGCAAATACAATGAGCAGTTCTTC. Amino acids: CASSYVAGGKYNEQFF.

V gene TRBV27 combines with J gene TRBJ1-5; 8 bases agree with TRBD1. V lost 5 bases to trimming and J lost 5 bases; unmatched junction nucleotides: 5. The CDR3 is made up of 14 amino acids. Germline V gives CDR1 MNHEY, CDR2 SMNVEV (reference sequence). The CDR3 loop is CASSRQGADQPQHF. DNA for the CDR3: TGTGCCAGCAGTCGGCAGGGGGCGGATCAGCCCCAGCATTTT.

The V and J genes are TRBV19 and TRBJ1-3, with 9 bases matching TRBD1. The V segment lost 7 bases and the J segment 3 bases; nucleotides outside the gene matches: 4. CDR3 length equals 14 residues. CDR1 LNHDA and CDR2 SQIVND come from the germline V gene (reference sequence). CDR3 region: CASMPDRGGNTIYF. The CDR3 DNA is TGTGCCAGTATGCCGGACAGGGGTGGAAACACCATATATTTT.

The chain links TRBV25-1 to TRBJ2-3; D is undetermined. The CDR3 contains 12 residues. The V gene's germline CDR1 is MGHDK and CDR2 SYGVNS. Trimming pared 7 bases from V and 5 bases from J, leaving 10 bases between. The CDR3 is CASNGERDTQYF. CDR3 DNA: TGTGCCAGCAATGGAGAGCGAGATACGCAGTATTTT.

The rearrangement joins TRBV7-8 to TRBJ2-7; no clear D gene. The CDR3 length is 13 residues. The ends were cut back, 5 bases at V and 0 bases at J, with 8 bases in the middle. Germline CDR1 is SGHVS and CDR2 is FQNEAQ. CDR3 sequence reads: CASSLTASYEQYF. The CDR3 coding sequence is TGTGCCAGCAGCCTAACCGCCTCCTACGAGCAGTACTTC.

J is TRBJ2-7 and V is TRBV2; 10 positions agree with TRBD2. Looked up from germline, CDR1 is SNHLY and CDR2 is FYNNEI. The CDR3 covers 15 residues. V shed 2 bases, J shed 6 bases, and the junction held 7 bases outside the gene matches. The CDR3 sequence: CASSEKSGGAFEQYF. For the CDR3, the DNA is TGTGCCAGCAGTGAAAAAAGCGGGGGGGCCTTCGAGCAGTACTTC. Based on the CDR3 plus reference TRBV2 and TRBJ2-7, the full variable domain is EPEVTQTPSHQVTQMGQEVILRCVPISNHLYFYWYRQILGQKVEFLVSFYNNEISEKSEIFDDQFSVERPDGSNFTLKIRSTKLEDSAMYFCASSEKSGGAFEQYFGPGTRLTVT.

The rearrangement links TRBV27 to TRBJ1-1; D call uncertain. V was trimmed by 4 bases and J by 1 base, leaving 13 bases between them. The CDR3 extends over 15 amino acids. Germline V gene data show CDR1 as MNHEY and CDR2 as SMNVEV (reference sequence). The CDR3 nucleotides are TGTGCCAGCAGTTCCCTTAGACTCGGGAACACTGAAGCTTTCTTT. It specifies CASSSLRLGNTEAFF.

This clone was seen once. The chain joins TRBV6-5 to TRBJ1-5; no definite D call. The CDR3 covers 13 residues. Germline assignment: CDR1 MNHEY and CDR2 SVGAGI. V lost 4 bases to trimming and J lost 3 bases, with 7 bases between them. The chain's CDR3 is CASSSLINQPQHF. For the CDR3, the DNA is TGTGCCAGCAGTTCACTGATCAATCAGCCCCAGCATTTT.

This clone was detected once. This sequence joins TRBV30 and TRBJ2-2; no firm D call. Germline V lookup: CDR1 GTSNPN, CDR2 SVGIG (reference sequence). Trimming pared 4 bases from V and 1 base from J, leaving 19 bases between. CDR3 size: 17 residues. The CDR3, as DNA: TGTGCCTGGACGAGCCCCGCGAGTGGAGTGAACACCGGGGAGCTGTTTTTT. Residues: CAWTSPASGVNTGELFF.

This chain links TRBV19 with TRBJ1-6; TRBD1 matches at 9 bases. This CDR3 is 17 amino acids long. Trimming cost V 0 bases and J 4 bases; bases outside gene matches: 4. Germline CDR1 reads LNHDA; CDR2 reads SQIVND (reference sequence). The CDR3 reads CASSIEQGAGYNSPLHF. The CDR3 coding sequence is TGTGCCAGTAGTATAGAACAGGGGGCTGGATATAATTCACCCCTCCACTTT.

V is TRBV4-1 and J is TRBJ1-2, with D maybe TRBD1 (6 bases). The CDR3 runs 13 residues. Germline CDR1 and CDR2: MGHRA and YSYEKL. The V end was cut by 3 bases, the J end by 7 bases, with 12 bases between. CDR3: CASSHPGHAGYTF. The CDR3 region has the DNA TGCGCCAGCAGCCACCCGGGACACGCTGGCTACACCTTC.

This clone was recorded a few times. The chain uses TRBV2 and TRBJ1-4; D not certain. The CDR3 runs to 14 residues. Looked up from germline, CDR1 is SNHLY and CDR2 is FYNNEI. Trimming removed 7 bases from V and 5 bases from J, with 14 bases in between. The CDR3: CASKGEALNEKLFF. The CDR3 region has the DNA TGTGCCAGCAAGGGAGAGGCCTTAAATGAAAAACTGTTTTTT.

The rearrangement links TRBV5-1 to TRBJ2-1; 8 nucleotides align to TRBD2. This CDR3 is 15 amino acids long. In germline, CDR1 is SGHRS, CDR2 YFSETQ. V lost 2 bases, J lost 8 bases, and 9 bases stayed unmatched. The CDR3 spells CASSLTGTRLDEQFF. CDR3 nucleotide sequence: TGCGCCAGCAGCTTAACCGGGACTAGATTGGATGAGCAGTTCTTC.

The V call is TRBV18, the J call TRBJ1-6; possible D gene TRBD1, 6 bases. The germline gives CDR1 KGHSH, CDR2 LQKENI. The CDR3 totals 16 residues. V gave up 6 bases and J gave up 7 bases, with 19 bases separating them. The DNA for the CDR3 is TGTGCCAGCTCCCTCACAGAAGCAACAGGGAATTCACCCCTCCACTTT. This translates into CASSLTEATGNSPLHF.